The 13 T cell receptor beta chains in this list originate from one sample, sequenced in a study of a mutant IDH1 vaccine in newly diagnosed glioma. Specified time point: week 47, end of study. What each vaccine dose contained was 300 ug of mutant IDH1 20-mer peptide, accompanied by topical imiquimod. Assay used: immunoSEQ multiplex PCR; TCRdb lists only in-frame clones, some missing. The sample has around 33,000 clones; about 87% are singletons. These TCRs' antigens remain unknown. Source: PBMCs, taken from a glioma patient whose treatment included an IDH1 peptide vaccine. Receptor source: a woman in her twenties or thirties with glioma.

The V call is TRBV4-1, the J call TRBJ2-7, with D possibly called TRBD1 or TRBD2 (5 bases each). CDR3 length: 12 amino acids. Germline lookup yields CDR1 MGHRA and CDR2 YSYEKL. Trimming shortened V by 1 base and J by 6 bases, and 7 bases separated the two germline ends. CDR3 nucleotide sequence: TGCGCCAGCAGCCAAGGGGGGACCGAGCAGTACTTC. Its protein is CASSQGGTEQYF.

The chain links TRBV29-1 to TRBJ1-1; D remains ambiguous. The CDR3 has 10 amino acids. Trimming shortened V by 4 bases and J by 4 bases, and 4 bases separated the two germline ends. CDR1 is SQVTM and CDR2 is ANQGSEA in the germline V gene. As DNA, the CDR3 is TGCAGCGTTGTAGGCACTGAAGCTTTCTTT. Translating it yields CSVVGTEAFF.

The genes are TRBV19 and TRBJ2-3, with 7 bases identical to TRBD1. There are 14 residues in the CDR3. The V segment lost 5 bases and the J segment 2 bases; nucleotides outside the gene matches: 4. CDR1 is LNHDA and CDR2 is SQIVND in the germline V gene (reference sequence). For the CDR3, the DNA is TGTGCCAGTAGTGTGCAGGGGGACACAGATACGCAGTATTTT. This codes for CASSVQGDTDTQYF.

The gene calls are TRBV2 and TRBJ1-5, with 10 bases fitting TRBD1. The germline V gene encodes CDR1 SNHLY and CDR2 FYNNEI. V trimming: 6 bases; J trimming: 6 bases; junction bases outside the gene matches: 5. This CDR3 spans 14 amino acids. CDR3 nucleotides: TGTGCCAGCAGCGGACAGGGGGATGCTCAGCCCCAGCATTTT. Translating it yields CASSGQGDAQPQHF.

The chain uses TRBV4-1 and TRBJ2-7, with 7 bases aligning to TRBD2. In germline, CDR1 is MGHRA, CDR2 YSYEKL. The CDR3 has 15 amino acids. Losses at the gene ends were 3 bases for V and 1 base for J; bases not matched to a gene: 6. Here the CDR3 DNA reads TGCGCCAGCAGCCAGCCCGGGACTACATCCTACGAGCAGTACTTC. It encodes CASSQPGTTSYEQYF.

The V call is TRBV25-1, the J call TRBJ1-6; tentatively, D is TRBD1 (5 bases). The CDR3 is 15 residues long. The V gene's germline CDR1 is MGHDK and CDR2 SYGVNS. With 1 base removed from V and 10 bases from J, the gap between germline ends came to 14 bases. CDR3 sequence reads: CASSESTGVGSPLHF. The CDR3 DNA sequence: TGTGCCAGCAGTGAATCAACGGGGGTAGGGTCACCCCTCCACTTT.

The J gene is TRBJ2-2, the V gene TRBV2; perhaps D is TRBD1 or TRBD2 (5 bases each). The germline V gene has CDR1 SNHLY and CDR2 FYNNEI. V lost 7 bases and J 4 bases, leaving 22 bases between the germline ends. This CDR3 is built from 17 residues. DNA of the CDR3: TGTGCCAGCACCGGGGACCCCAGAAGGGCCCCCACCGGGGAGCTGTTTTTT. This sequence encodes CASTGDPRRAPTGELFF.

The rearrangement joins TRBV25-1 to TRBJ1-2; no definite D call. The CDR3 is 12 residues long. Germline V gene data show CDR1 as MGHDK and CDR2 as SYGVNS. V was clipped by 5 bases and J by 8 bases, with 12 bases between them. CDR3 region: CASSTGYWGYTF. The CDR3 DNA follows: TGTGCCAGCAGTACGGGGTACTGGGGCTACACCTTC.

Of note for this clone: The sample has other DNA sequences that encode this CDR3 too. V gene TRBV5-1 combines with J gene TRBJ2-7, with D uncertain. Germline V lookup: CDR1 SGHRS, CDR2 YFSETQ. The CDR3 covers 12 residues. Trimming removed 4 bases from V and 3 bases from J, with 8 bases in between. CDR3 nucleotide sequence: TGCGCCAGCAGCAGCGTGAGCTACGAGCAGTACTTC. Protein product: CASSSVSYEQYF.

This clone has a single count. CDR3 bases: TGTGCCAGCAGCTTGAGAGGGTATAACACCGGGGAGCTGTTTTTT. Encoded protein: CASSLRGYNTGELFF. The V call is TRBV5-6, the J call TRBJ2-2; possible D gene TRBD2, 5 bases. The CDR3 sequence is 15 residues long. The germline V gene has CDR1 SGHDT and CDR2 YYEEEE. Trimming stripped 1 base from V and 2 bases from J, with 9 bases between.

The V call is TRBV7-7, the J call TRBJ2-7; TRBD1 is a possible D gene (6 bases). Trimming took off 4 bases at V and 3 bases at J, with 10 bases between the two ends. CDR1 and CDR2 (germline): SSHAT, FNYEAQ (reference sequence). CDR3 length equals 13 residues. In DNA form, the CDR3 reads TGTGCCAGCAGCTACAGGGAAGGCTACGAGCAGTACTTC. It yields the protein CASSYREGYEQYF.

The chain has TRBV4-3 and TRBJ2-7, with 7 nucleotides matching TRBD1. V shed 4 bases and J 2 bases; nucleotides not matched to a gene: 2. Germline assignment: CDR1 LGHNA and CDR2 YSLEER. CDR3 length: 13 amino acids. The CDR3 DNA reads TGCGCCAGCAGCCGGGACAGACCCTACGAGCAGTACTTC. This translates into CASSRDRPYEQYF.

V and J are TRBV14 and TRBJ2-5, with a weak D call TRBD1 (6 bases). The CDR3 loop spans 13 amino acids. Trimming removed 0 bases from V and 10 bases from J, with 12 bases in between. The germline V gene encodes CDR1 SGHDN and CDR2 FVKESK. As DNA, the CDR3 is TGTGCCAGCAGCCAAGAATGGGGGCTTGACCAGTACTTC. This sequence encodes CASSQEWGLDQYF.